These 13 T cell receptor beta chains originate from one sample sequenced in a study of blood T cell repertoires in COVID-19 (dated by TCRdb to about 2020). Library preparation was by the immunoSEQ multiplex PCR assay. The table comes from immuneACCESS by way of TCRdb, which keeps in-frame sequences with V and J called. Part of the clones is missing from these tables; in studies checked, under half for an unresolved V gene and the rest for unknown reasons. The sample data list roughly 120,000 clones, and about three quarters of these were observed just once. Jointly, the top ten make up about 0.85% of the sample. Sequences were obtained from peripheral blood. These receptors all come from a human donor with acute or convalescent COVID-19. The donor label of this sample is uncertain.

The rearrangement links TRBV7-9 to TRBJ1-6; 7 bases map to TRBD1. The CDR3 runs to 14 residues. CDR1 and CDR2 from the germline V gene are SEHNR and FQNEAQ (reference sequence). The V gene end was trimmed by 5 bases and the J gene end by 7 bases; junction bases not matched to a gene: 5. CDR3 DNA sequence: TGTGCCAGCAGCCCACCGGGACAGAATTCACCCCTCCACTTT. It encodes CASSPPGQNSPLHF.

The V call is TRBV28, the J call TRBJ1-1, with 7 nucleotides matching TRBD1. This CDR3 spans 15 amino acids. With 6 bases clipped from V and 0 bases from J, the junction kept 7 bases outside the gene matches. Germline assignment: CDR1 MDHEN and CDR2 SYDVKM. CDR3: CASRTGSAMNTEAFF. The CDR3 DNA reads as TGTGCCAGCAGGACAGGGAGTGCCATGAACACTGAAGCTTTCTTT.

The gene calls are TRBV14 and TRBJ1-1; D remains ambiguous. Germline V gene lookup returns CDR1 SGHDN and CDR2 FVKESK. V was cut by 4 bases and J by 3 bases, with 18 bases left in between. This CDR3 contains 16 residues. The CDR3 sequence is CASSLLSGEGYTEAFF. Here the CDR3 DNA reads TGTGCCAGCAGCCTCCTAAGCGGGGAAGGGTACACTGAAGCTTTCTTT.

This chain joins TRBV7-6 and TRBJ2-1; a weak D match, TRBD2 (5 bases). The V end was cut by 5 bases, the J end by 6 bases, with 17 bases between. The length of the CDR3 is 15 residues. Germline V gives CDR1 SGHVS, CDR2 FNYEAQ. The CDR3 is CASSDTARGFNEQFF. CDR3 DNA: TGTGCCAGCAGCGATACGGCACGAGGGTTCAATGAGCAGTTCTTC.

This chain connects TRBV5-1 to TRBJ1-2, with unresolved D. The germline V gene encodes CDR1 SGHRS and CDR2 YFSETQ. CDR3 length: 16 residues. The germline V and J ends were trimmed by 4 bases and 5 bases, with 21 bases remaining between them. CDR3 residues: CASSPQDGGLAYGYTF. CDR3 DNA sequence: TGCGCCAGCAGCCCTCAGGACGGAGGGTTAGCGTATGGCTACACCTTC.

V usage is TRBV11-2 and J usage is TRBJ1-4; D is perhaps TRBD1 (6 bases). Germline values: CDR1 SGHAT, CDR2 FQNNGV. V was trimmed by 4 bases and J by 5 bases, leaving 11 bases between them. CDR3 length equals 14 residues. CDR3 nucleotide sequence: TGTGCCAGCAGCTCAGGACAGCGGAATGAAAAACTGTTTTTT. Translation gives CASSSGQRNEKLFF.

The chain recombines TRBV18 with TRBJ2-1, with TRBD2 matching 7 bases. Per the germline V gene, CDR1 is KGHSH and CDR2 is LQKENI. Germline trimming cut 5 bases from V and 3 bases from J; bases unmatched to any gene: 7. This CDR3 contains 15 residues. In DNA form, the CDR3 reads TGTGCCAGCTCAAGGTTCCTAGCGGACTACAATGAGCAGTTCTTC. Translation gives CASSRFLADYNEQFF.

V usage is TRBV2 and J usage is TRBJ2-2; 14 bases match TRBD2. The CDR3 consists of 17 residues. V lost 4 bases to trimming and J lost 5 bases; unmatched junction nucleotides: 6. The V gene's germline CDR1 is SNHLY and CDR2 FYNNEI. CDR3 sequence reads: CASSATSGGARTGELFF. The CDR3, as DNA: TGTGCCAGCAGTGCGACTAGCGGGGGGGCTCGTACCGGGGAGCTGTTTTTT.

This clone was seen only once. J is TRBJ2-7 and V is TRBV28, with a tentative D call TRBD1 (6 bases). The CDR3 runs 18 residues. Germline V lookup: CDR1 MDHEN, CDR2 SYDVKM. V lost 7 bases and J lost 0, with 25 bases in between. The CDR3 sequence is CASIPVRVGTGRSYEQYF. DNA of the CDR3: TGTGCCAGCATTCCTGTCCGTGTGGGAACAGGGCGCTCCTACGAGCAGTACTTC.

This rearrangement joins TRBV19 to TRBJ1-1; 10 bases align to TRBD1. The CDR3 is 16 residues long. J was trimmed by 4 bases and V by 9 bases; bases with no gene match: 14. Germline values: CDR1 LNHDA, CDR2 SQIVND (reference sequence). CDR3 DNA: TGTGCCAGCCGTGACCGGGACAGGGGATCGGGCACTGAAGCTTTCTTT. Its translation is CASRDRDRGSGTEAFF. Using reference TRBV19 and TRBJ1-1 for the parts outside the CDR3, the full variable domain is DGGITQSPKYLFRKEGQNVTLSCEQNLNHDAMYWYRQDPGQGLRLIYYSQIVNDFQKGDIAEGYSVSREKKESFPLTVTSAQKNPTAFYLCASRDRDRGSGTEAFFGQGTRLTVV.

This clone was seen at least ten times. This chain joins TRBV7-9 and TRBJ1-5, with 9 bases that match TRBD1. The germline V gene has CDR1 SEHNR and CDR2 FQNEAQ (reference sequence). V was pared by 5 bases and J by 6 bases, with 5 bases of the junction left unmatched. The CDR3 totals 14 residues. The CDR3 reads CASSLGQGSQPQHF. The CDR3 region has the DNA TGTGCCAGCAGCCTCGGACAGGGGAGTCAGCCCCAGCATTTT.

V gene TRBV19 combines with J gene TRBJ1-1, with 12 bases that match TRBD1. The CDR3 totals 18 residues. V was pared by 5 bases and J by 5 bases, with 15 bases of the junction left unmatched. CDR1 and CDR2 from the germline V gene are LNHDA and SQIVND (reference sequence). The CDR3 DNA reads TGTGCCAGTAGTTCGCCCCTGCCGGGACAGGGGGCGCGAACTGAAGCTTTCTTT. Translated, it gives CASSSPLPGQGARTEAFF. Full variable domain (missing parts from reference TRBV19 and TRBJ1-1): DGGITQSPKYLFRKEGQNVTLSCEQNLNHDAMYWYRQDPGQGLRLIYYSQIVNDFQKGDIAEGYSVSREKKESFPLTVTSAQKNPTAFYLCASSSPLPGQGARTEAFFGQGTRLTVV.

This chain connects TRBV30 to TRBJ1-1; 8 bases match TRBD1. Trimming at V came to 3 bases and at J to 10 bases, leaving 4 bases not matched to a gene. Germline V gene data show CDR1 as GTSNPN and CDR2 as SVGIG (reference sequence). The CDR3 runs 11 residues. The CDR3 loop is CAWRQGVAAFF. DNA of the CDR3: TGTGCCTGGAGACAGGGGGTCGCAGCTTTCTTT.